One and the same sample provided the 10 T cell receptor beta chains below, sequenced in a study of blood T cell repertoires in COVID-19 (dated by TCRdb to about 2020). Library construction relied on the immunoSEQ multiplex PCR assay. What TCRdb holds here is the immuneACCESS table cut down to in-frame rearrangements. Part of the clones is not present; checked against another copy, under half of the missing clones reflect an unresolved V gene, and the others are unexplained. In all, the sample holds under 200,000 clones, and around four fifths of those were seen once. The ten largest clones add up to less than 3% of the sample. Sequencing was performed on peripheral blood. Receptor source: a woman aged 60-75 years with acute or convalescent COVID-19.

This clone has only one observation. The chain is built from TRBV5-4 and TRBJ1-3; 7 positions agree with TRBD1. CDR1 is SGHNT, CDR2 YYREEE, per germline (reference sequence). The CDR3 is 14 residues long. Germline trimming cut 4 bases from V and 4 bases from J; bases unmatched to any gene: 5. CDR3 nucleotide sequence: TGTGCCAGCAGCACCCAGACAGGGGGAAACACCATATATTTT. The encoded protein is CASSTQTGGNTIYF.

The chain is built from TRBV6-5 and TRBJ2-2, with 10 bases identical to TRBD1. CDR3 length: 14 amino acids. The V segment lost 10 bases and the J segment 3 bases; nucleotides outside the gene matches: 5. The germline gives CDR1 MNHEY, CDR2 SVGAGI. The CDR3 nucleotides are TGTGCCATCATGGACAGGGGGTACACCGGGGAGCTGTTTTTT. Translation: CAIMDRGYTGELFF.

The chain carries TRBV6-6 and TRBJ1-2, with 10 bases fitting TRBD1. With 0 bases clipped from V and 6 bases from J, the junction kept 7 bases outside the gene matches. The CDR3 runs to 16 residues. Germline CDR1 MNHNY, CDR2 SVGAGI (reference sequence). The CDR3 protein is CASSYSSIGQGDGYTF. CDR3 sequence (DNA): TGTGCCAGCAGTTACTCGTCGATCGGACAGGGGGATGGCTACACCTTC.

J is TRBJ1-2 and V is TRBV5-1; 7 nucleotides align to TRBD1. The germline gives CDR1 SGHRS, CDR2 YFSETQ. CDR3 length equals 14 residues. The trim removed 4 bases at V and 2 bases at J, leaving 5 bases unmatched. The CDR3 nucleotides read TGCGCCAGCAGCCCAGCGGACAGGAACTATGGCTACACCTTC. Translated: CASSPADRNYGYTF.

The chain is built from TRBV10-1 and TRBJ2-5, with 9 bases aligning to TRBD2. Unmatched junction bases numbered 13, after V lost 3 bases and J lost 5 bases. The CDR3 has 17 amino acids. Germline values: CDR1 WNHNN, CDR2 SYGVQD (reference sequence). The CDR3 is CASSEGGSGGHRETQYF. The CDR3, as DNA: TGCGCCAGCAGTGAAGGTGGTAGCGGGGGACACAGGGAGACCCAGTACTTC.

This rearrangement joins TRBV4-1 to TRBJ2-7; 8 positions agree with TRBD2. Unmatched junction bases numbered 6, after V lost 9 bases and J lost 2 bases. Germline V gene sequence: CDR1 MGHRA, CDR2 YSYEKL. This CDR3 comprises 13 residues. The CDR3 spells CASSTGGTYEQYF. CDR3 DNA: TGCGCCAGTTCAACGGGGGGGACCTACGAGCAGTACTTC.

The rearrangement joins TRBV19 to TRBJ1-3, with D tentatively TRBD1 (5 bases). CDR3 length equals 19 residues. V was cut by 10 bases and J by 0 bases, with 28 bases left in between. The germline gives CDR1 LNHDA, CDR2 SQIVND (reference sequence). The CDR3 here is CATSRAQVSWGGSGNTIYF. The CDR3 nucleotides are TGTGCCACCTCTCGCGCGCAGGTCTCCTGGGGGGGCTCTGGAAACACCATATATTTT.

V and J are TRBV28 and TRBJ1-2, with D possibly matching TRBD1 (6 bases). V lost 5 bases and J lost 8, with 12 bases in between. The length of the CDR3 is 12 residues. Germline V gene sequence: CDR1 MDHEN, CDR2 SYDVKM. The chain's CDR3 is CASSVQGRGYTF. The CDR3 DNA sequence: TGTGCCAGCAGTGTACAGGGTAGGGGCTACACCTTC.

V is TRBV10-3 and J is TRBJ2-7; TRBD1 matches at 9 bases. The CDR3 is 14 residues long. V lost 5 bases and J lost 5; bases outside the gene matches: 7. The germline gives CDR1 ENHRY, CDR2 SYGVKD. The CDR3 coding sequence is TGTGCCATCAGTAGGGACAGGGATCAGAACGAGCAGTACTTC. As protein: CAISRDRDQNEQYF.

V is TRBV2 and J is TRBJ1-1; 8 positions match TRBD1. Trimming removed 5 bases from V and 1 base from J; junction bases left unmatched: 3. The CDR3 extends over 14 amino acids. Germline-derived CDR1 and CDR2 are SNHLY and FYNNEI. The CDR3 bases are TGTGCCAGCAGTAAAGGACAGGGGAACACTGAAGCTTTCTTT. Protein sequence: CASSKGQGNTEAFF.